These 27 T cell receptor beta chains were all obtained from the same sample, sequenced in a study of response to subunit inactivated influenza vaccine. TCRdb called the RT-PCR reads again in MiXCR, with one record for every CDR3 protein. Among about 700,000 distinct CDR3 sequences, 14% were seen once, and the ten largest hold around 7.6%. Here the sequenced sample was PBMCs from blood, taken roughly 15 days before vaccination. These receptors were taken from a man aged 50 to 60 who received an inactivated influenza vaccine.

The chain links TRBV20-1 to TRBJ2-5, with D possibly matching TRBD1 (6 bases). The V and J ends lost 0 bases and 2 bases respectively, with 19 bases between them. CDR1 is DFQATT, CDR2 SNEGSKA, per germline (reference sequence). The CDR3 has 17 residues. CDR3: CSARDNPRGGWQETQYF. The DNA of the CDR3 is TGCAGTGCTAGAGATAACCCCAGGGGTGGGTGGCAAGAGACCCAGTACTTC.

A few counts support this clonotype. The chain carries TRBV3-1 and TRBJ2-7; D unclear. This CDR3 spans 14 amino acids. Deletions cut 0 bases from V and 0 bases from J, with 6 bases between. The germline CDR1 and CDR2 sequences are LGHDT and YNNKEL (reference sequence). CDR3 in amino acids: CASSQDSSSYEQYF. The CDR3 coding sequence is TGTGCCAGCAGCCAAGATTCTAGCTCCTACGAGCAGTACTTC.

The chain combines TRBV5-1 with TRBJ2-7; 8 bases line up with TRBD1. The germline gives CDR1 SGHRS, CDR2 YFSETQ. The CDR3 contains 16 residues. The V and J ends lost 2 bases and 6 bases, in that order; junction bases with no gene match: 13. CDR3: CASSLAPGGQGREQYF. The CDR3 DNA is TGCGCCAGCAGCTTAGCTCCCGGTGGACAGGGCCGCGAGCAGTACTTC.

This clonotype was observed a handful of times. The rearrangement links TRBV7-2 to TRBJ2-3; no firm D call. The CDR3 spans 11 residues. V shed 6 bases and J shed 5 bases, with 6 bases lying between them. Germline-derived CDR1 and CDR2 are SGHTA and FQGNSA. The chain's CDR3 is CASSNGDTQYF. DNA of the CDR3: TGTGCCAGCAGTAATGGAGATACGCAGTATTTT.

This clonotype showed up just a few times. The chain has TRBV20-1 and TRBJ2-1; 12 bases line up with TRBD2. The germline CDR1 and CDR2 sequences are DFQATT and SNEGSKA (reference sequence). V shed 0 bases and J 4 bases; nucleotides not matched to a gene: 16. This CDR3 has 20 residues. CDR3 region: CSARDDRVGLAGGIYNEQFF. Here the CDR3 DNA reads TGCAGTGCTAGAGATGATAGGGTTGGGCTAGCGGGGGGGATTTACAATGAGCAGTTCTTC.

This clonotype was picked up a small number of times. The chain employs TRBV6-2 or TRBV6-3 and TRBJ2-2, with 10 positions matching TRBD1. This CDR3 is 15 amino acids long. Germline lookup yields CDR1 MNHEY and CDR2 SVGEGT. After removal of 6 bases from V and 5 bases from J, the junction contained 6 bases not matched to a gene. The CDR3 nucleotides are TGTGCCAGCAGACTGGGACAGGGGTGGACCGGGGAGCTGTTTTTT. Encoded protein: CASRLGQGWTGELFF.

CDR3 in DNA: TGCGCCAGCACTGGACTAGCGGGAGGTAATGAGCAGTTCTTC. The encoded protein is CASTGLAGGNEQFF. The chain carries TRBV5-1 and TRBJ2-1; 14 bases line up with TRBD2. The germline V gene encodes CDR1 SGHRS and CDR2 YFSETQ. The CDR3 spans 14 residues. The J segment lost 7 bases and the V segment lost 6 bases, leaving 3 bases of the junction unmatched.

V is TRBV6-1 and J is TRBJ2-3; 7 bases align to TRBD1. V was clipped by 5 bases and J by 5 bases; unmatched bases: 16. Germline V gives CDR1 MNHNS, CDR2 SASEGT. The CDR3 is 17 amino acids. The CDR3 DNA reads TGTGCCAGCAGTCCTCGGGACAGCCGGTTGGTCGGAGATACGCAGTATTTT. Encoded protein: CASSPRDSRLVGDTQYF.

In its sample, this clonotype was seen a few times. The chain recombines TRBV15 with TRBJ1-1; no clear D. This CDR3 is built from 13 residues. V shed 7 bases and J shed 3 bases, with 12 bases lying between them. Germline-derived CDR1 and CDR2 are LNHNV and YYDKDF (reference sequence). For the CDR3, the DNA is TGTGCCACCACAGGATACCCGGACACTGAAGCTTTCTTT. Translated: CATTGYPDTEAFF.

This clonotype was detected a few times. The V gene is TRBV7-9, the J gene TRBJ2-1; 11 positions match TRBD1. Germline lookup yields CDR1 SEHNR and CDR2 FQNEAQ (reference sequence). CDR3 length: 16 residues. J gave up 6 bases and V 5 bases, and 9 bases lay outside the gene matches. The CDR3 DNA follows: TGTGCCAGCAGCATACCGACAGGGACAGGGGGCAATGAGCAGTTCTTC. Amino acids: CASSIPTGTGGNEQFF.

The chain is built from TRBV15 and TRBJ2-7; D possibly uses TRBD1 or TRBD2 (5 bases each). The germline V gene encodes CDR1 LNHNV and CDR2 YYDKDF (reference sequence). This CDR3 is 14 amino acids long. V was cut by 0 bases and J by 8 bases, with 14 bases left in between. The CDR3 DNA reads TGTGCCACCAGCAGAGATCCCGTGCAGGGACAGCAGTACTTC. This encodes CATSRDPVQGQQYF.

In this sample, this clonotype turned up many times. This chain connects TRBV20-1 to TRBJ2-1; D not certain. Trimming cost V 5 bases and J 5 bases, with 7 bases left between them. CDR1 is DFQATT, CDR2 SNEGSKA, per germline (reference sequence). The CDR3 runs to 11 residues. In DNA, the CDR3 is TGCAGTGCTCCCCCTCACAATGAGCAGTTCTTC. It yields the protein CSAPPHNEQFF.

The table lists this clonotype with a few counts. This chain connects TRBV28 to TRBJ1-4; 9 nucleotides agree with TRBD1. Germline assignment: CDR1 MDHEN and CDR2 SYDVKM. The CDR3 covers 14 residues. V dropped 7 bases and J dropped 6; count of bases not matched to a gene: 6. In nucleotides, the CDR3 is TGTGCCAGCAACCCGGGACAGGGCTATGAAAAACTGTTTTTT. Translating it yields CASNPGQGYEKLFF.

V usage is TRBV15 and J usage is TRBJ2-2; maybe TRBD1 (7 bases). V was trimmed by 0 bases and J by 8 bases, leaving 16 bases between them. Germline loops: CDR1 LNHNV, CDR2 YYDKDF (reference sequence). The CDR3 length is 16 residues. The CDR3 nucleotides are TGTGCCACCAGCAGAGATGGGAACAGGGGAGGAGGGGAGCTGTTTTTT. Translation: CATSRDGNRGGGELFF.

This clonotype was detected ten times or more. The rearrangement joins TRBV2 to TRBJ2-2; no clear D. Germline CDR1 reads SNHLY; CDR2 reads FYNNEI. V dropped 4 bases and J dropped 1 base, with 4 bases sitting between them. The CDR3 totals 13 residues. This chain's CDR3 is CASSVQNTGELFF. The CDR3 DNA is TGTGCCAGCAGTGTTCAGAACACCGGGGAGCTGTTTTTT.

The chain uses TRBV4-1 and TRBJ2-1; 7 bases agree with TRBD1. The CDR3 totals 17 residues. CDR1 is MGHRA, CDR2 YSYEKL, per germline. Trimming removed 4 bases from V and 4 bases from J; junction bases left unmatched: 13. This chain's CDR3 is CASSLANSRGIYNEQFF. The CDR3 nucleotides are TGCGCCAGCAGCCTTGCCAACTCCAGGGGGATTTACAATGAGCAGTTCTTC.

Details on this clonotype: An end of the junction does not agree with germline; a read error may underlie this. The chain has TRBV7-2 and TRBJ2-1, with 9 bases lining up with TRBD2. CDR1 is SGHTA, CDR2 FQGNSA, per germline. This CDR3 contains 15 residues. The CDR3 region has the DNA TGTGCCATCAGCCCGACTAGCGGTACCTACAATGAGCAGTTCTTC. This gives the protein CAISPTSGTYNEQFF.

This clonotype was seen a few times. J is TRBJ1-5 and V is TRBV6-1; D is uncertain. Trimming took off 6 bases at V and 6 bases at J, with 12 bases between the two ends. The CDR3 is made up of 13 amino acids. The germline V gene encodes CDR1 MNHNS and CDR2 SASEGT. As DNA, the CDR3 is TGTGCCAGCAGCCGCGAGGGCGGTCAGCCCCAGCATTTT. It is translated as CASSREGGQPQHF.

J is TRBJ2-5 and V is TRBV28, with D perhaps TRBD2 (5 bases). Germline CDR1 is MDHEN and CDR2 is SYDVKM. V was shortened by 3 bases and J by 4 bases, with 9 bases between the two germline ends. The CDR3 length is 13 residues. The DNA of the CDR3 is TGTGCCAGCAGTTTCGGGGAAGGAGAGACCCAGTACTTC. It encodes CASSFGEGETQYF.

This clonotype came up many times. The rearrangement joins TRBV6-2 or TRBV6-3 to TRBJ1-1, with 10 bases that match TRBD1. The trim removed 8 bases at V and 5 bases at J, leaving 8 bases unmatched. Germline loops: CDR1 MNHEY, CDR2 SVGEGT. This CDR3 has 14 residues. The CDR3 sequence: CASGKTGGRTEAFF. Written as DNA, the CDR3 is TGTGCCAGCGGAAAGACAGGGGGCCGTACTGAAGCTTTCTTT.

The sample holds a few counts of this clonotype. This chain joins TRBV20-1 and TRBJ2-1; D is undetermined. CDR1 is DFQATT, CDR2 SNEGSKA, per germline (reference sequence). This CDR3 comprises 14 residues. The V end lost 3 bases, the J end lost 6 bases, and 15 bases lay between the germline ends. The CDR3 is CSARTLSVSNEQFF. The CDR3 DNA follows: TGCAGTGCTAGGACCTTATCGGTGAGCAATGAGCAGTTCTTC.

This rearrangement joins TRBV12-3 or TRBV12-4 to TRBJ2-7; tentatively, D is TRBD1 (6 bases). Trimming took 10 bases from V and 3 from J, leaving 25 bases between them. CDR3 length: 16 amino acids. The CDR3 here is CATEHGTNTKHYEQYF. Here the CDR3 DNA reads TGTGCCACGGAACACGGGACAAACACGAAACACTACGAGCAGTACTTC.

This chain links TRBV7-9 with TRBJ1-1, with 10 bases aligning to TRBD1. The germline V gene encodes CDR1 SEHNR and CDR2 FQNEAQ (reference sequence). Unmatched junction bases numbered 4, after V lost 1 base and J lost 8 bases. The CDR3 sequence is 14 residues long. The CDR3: CASSLGGDRGEAFF. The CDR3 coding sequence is TGTGCCAGCAGCTTAGGCGGGGACAGGGGAGAAGCTTTCTTT.

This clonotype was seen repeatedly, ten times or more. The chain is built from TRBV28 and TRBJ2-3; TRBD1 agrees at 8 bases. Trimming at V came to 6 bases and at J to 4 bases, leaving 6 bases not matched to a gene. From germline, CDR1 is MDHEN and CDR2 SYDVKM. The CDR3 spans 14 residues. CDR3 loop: CASRAGGASDTQYF. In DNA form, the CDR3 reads TGTGCCAGCAGGGCAGGGGGCGCTTCAGATACGCAGTATTTT.

The CDR3 DNA follows: TGCGCCAGCAGCTCTACGGGACTAACCCAAGAGACCCAGTACTTC. Translation: CASSSTGLTQETQYF. V is TRBV5-1 and J is TRBJ2-5; 7 bases are shared with TRBD2. V shed 3 bases, J shed 1 base, and the junction held 6 bases outside the gene matches. Germline V gene data show CDR1 as SGHRS and CDR2 as YFSETQ. This CDR3 contains 15 residues.

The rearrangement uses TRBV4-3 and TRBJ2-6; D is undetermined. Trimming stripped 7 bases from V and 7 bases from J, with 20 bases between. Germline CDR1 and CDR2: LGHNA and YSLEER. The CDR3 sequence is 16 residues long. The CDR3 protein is CASTRAPTLGANVLTF. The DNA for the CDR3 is TGCGCCAGCACCCGAGCACCGACTCTTGGTGCCAACGTCCTGACTTTC.

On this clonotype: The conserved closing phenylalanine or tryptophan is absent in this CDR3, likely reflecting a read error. The CDR3 nucleotides are TGTGCCAGCAGCCAAGGTCAGGGTGGAGAGACCCAGTACTCC. Its protein is CASSQGQGGETQYS. The gene calls are TRBV3-1 and TRBJ2-5, with a weak D call TRBD1 (5 bases). The CDR3 loop spans 14 amino acids. In germline, CDR1 is LGHDT, CDR2 YNNKEL (reference sequence). V lost 1 base to trimming and J lost 4 bases, with 10 bases between them.